This T cell receptor (beta chain) originates from a study of memory CD4+ T cells and cytomegalovirus serostatus. Study details: Donors were healthy Belgian adults, some 10 CMV seropositive and 20 to 25 seronegative. Notes on the study in general: Median bootstrapped AUC for CMV status was around 0.96 originally, around 0.91 US-trained. Suggested: most of the CMV-linked TCR signature lies in CD4+ memory cells.

The V and J ends lost 5 bases and 5 bases, in that order; junction bases with no gene match: 2. CDR1 and CDR2 from the germline V gene are SGHVS and FQNEAQ. The CDR3 length is 13 residues. Single viable CD3+CD4+CD8-CD45RO+ cells were sorted as the memory CD4+ T cells. Donors' CMV status reflects serum IgG against pp150, pp28, p38, p52. For this clone: Its target is not known.

Repertoires were generated with immunoSEQ multiplex PCR, while TCRdb's copy carries only in-frame clones and drops some. The sample comprises tens of thousands of clones, roughly 80% of which are singletons, and 1.2% rests with the top ten. The source material was memory CD4+ T cells from blood. The chain couples TRBV7-8 to TRBJ1-4; TRBD1 agrees at 7 bases. This sequence originates from an adult in good health and CMV-seropositive. The chain's CDR3 is CASSIQGNEKLFF. The CDR3 coding sequence is TGTGCCAGCAGCATACAGGGGAATGAAAAACTGTTTTTT.